This TCR beta chain originates from a study of vaccination effects on CD4 cells after COVID-19. For this clone: Its specificity is not known.

The protocol was immunoSEQ multiplex PCR, while the TCRdb copy is restricted to in-frame clones and leaves out a portion. The sample consists of 13,000 to 15,000 clones, 76% of them appearing once. Pools of viral peptides were used by the ViraFEST assay to expand antigen-specific CD4+ T cells ahead of sequencing. Subsequent to less than 13 days of culture, CD4+ T cells were isolated. This individual contracted SARS-CoV-2 between March and December 2020, as verified by PCR. The participants, recipients of two vaccine doses, got either BNT162b2 or mRNA-1273. Germline V gene lookup returns CDR1 SGHVS and CDR2 FQNEAQ. V was clipped by 1 base and J by 8 bases, with 17 bases between them. The CDR3 loop spans 15 amino acids. Findings of the study overall: Spike-reactive clones found after vaccination in convalescents were mainly new vaccine-induced clones. Convalescent patients were few in the study, and early post-infection timepoints were absent.

The sequences come from CD4+ T cells from PBMCs cultured with HCoV-NL63 spike peptides, collected after COVID-19 vaccination. V is TRBV7-8 and J is TRBJ1-2; D is possibly TRBD1 (6 bases). The TCR was taken from a human donor who had a prior SARS-CoV-2 infection. CDR3 in DNA: TGTGCCAGCAGCTTAGTCAGCTGGGGGCGTCGAGGCTACACCTTC. Protein: CASSLVSWGRRGYTF.